This passage covers 15 T cell receptor beta chains from one sample sequenced in a study of shared clonotypes between healthy human individuals. Assay: immunoSEQ multiplex PCR; the TCRdb copy retains only in-frame clones and omits some. The data hold roughly 2.2 million clones, with 93% observed a single time. The sequencing input was naive CD4+ T cells from PBMCs. Subset reported: CD45RA+ positively selected. All receptors come from a man aged 18 to 30 in good health. Some clones in this sample may be carry-over from other donors' samples.

The rearrangement links TRBV5-1 to TRBJ2-3; 12 nucleotides align to TRBD2. There are 19 residues in the CDR3. Germline loops: CDR1 SGHRS, CDR2 YFSETQ. With V trimmed by 4 bases and J by 1 base, 13 bases remained unmatched. Here the CDR3 reads CASSPAISSGRDRTDTQYF. The CDR3 region has the DNA TGCGCCAGCAGCCCCGCCATCTCTAGCGGGAGGGACCGCACAGATACGCAGTATTTT. The full variable domain, its missing parts supplied by reference TRBV5-1 and TRBJ2-3, is KAGVTQTPRYLIKTRGQQVTLSCSPISGHRSVSWYQQTPGQGLQFLFEYFSETQRNKGNFPGRFSGRQFSNSRSEMNVSTLELGDSALYLCASSPAISSGRDRTDTQYFGPGTRLTVL.

The V gene is TRBV28, the J gene TRBJ2-7; 7 bases fit TRBD2. This CDR3 has 15 residues. V gave up 2 bases and J gave up 4 bases; unmatched junction bases: 8. Per germline, CDR1 MDHEN and CDR2 SYDVKM. This chain's CDR3 is CASSLGWRERYEQYF. CDR3 bases: TGTGCCAGCAGTTTAGGGTGGCGGGAGAGGTACGAGCAGTACTTC.

The chain carries TRBV7-2 and TRBJ2-1; 12 nucleotides match TRBD2. The CDR3 is 15 residues long. Germline-derived CDR1 and CDR2 are SGHTA and FQGNSA. V was pared by 6 bases and J by 6 bases, with 6 bases of the junction left unmatched. Here the CDR3 reads CASRSRLAGVNEQFF. Written as DNA, the CDR3 is TGTGCCAGCAGATCACGACTAGCGGGAGTCAATGAGCAGTTCTTC.

The chain is built from TRBV27 and TRBJ2-7; D may be TRBD2 (6 bases). The V end was cut by 5 bases, the J end by 0 bases, with 14 bases between. The germline V gene encodes CDR1 MNHEY and CDR2 SMNVEV (reference sequence). CDR3 length: 15 residues. The CDR3 sequence: CASSREQGLSYEQYF. The CDR3 nucleotides are TGTGCCAGCAGTCGGGAGCAGGGACTCTCCTACGAGCAGTACTTC.

This chain joins TRBV9 and TRBJ1-2, with D unclear. V dropped 3 bases and J dropped 8 bases, with 11 bases sitting between them. The germline V gene has CDR1 SGDLS and CDR2 YYNGEE. This CDR3 has 12 amino acids. The CDR3: CASSGGLNGYTF. In DNA, the CDR3 is TGTGCCAGCAGCGGAGGTTTGAACGGCTACACCTTC.

The chain carries TRBV2 and TRBJ2-2; 8 bases line up with TRBD2. Trimming cost V 6 bases and J 3 bases; bases outside gene matches: 6. The CDR3 covers 15 residues. Germline-derived CDR1 and CDR2 are SNHLY and FYNNEI. The CDR3: CASSPLAGYTGELFF. As DNA, the CDR3 is TGTGCCAGCAGCCCCTTAGCGGGATACACCGGGGAGCTGTTTTTT.

The V call is TRBV9, the J call TRBJ2-4; 8 nucleotides line up with TRBD2. The CDR3 is made up of 15 amino acids. Germline CDR1 and CDR2: SGDLS and YYNGEE. J lost 0 bases, V lost 3 bases, and 2 bases had no gene match. In DNA, the CDR3 is TGTGCCAGCAGCGGAGCGGGAGCAGCCAAAAACATTCAGTACTTC. Translating it yields CASSGAGAAKNIQYF. The whole variable domain, filled in from reference TRBV9 and TRBJ2-4, reads DSGVTQTPKHLITATGQRVTLRCSPRSGDLSVYWYQQSLDQGLQFLIQYYNGEERAKGNILERFSAQQFPDLHSELNLSSLELGDSALYFCASSGAGAAKNIQYFGAGTRLSVL.

Notes on this clone: Other DNA variants within this sample encode the same CDR3. The chain combines TRBV6-1 with TRBJ1-5, with 12 bases aligning to TRBD1. Losses at the gene ends were 6 bases for V and 1 base for J; bases not matched to a gene: 1. The CDR3 length is 15 residues. Germline loops: CDR1 MNHNS, CDR2 SASEGT. The CDR3 DNA reads as TGTGCCAGCAGGGGACAGGGGGCAAGCAATCAGCCCCAGCATTTT. This gives the protein CASRGQGASNQPQHF.

The rearrangement uses TRBV29-1 and TRBJ2-3; D is tentatively TRBD1 or TRBD2 (5 bases each). CDR1 SQVTM and CDR2 ANQGSEA come from the germline V gene. The CDR3 totals 13 residues. CDR3 DNA sequence: TGCAGTGTTTCGGGGCTGTTGACAGATACGCAGTATTTT. This sequence encodes CSVSGLLTDTQYF.

With regard to this clone: Additional DNA sequences in this sample encode the identical CDR3. The V call is TRBV9, the J call TRBJ1-5, with D possibly matching TRBD1 (6 bases). The germline gives CDR1 SGDLS, CDR2 YYNGEE. The CDR3 loop spans 14 amino acids. V was clipped by 2 bases and J by 4 bases, with 10 bases between them. The CDR3 coding sequence is TGTGCCAGCAGCGTGACAGGCGCTAATCAGCCCCAGCATTTT. Its protein is CASSVTGANQPQHF.

In its sample, this clone was seen once. This chain connects TRBV6-4 to TRBJ1-2; D might be TRBD1 (6 bases). The CDR3 is 15 amino acids. From germline, CDR1 is MRHNA and CDR2 SNTAGT. Between the trimmed V and J ends, which lost 2 bases and 6 bases, there was a span of 16 bases. The CDR3 DNA reads as TGTGCCAGCAGTGACCCCCGACAGGAGTTTCATGGCTACACCTTC. Translation gives CASSDPRQEFHGYTF.

This rearrangement joins TRBV7-2 to TRBJ2-7, with D hard to call. V lost 5 bases to trimming and J lost 3 bases, with 11 bases between them. Germline-derived CDR1 and CDR2 are SGHTA and FQGNSA. CDR3 size: 13 residues. The CDR3 bases are TGTGCCAGCAGCCAAGAACCAGTCTACGAGCAGTACTTC. As protein: CASSQEPVYEQYF.

In regard to this clone: Other nucleotide sequences from this sample produce the same CDR3. The chain is built from TRBV5-1 and TRBJ1-2, with 9 bases aligning to TRBD1. The CDR3 has 15 amino acids. V trimming: 4 bases; J trimming: 2 bases; junction bases outside the gene matches: 6. CDR1 and CDR2 from the germline V gene are SGHRS and YFSETQ. CDR3 sequence reads: CASSPGQGTNYGYTF. CDR3 bases: TGCGCCAGCAGCCCGGGACAGGGTACGAACTATGGCTACACCTTC.

This chain uses TRBV2 with TRBJ2-1, with TRBD2 as a possible D gene (6 bases). The V end lost 6 bases, the J end lost 13 bases, and 13 bases lay between the germline ends. Germline V gene sequence: CDR1 SNHLY, CDR2 FYNNEI. This CDR3 is 11 amino acids long. The DNA of the CDR3 is TGTGCCAGCAGGGCCGGGACTCGTCAGTTCTTC. Protein product: CASRAGTRQFF. The full variable domain, with the rest looked up from reference TRBV2 and TRBJ2-1, is EPEVTQTPSHQVTQMGQEVILRCVPISNHLYFYWYRQILGQKVEFLVSFYNNEISEKSEIFDDQFSVERPDGSNFTLKIRSTKLEDSAMYFCASRAGTRQFFGPGTRLTVL.

J is TRBJ1-4 and V is TRBV7-2; D is ambiguous. Germline lookup yields CDR1 SGHTA and CDR2 FQGNSA. Trimming left V 5 bases short and J 2 bases short, with 12 bases between. This CDR3 has 15 residues. The DNA of the CDR3 is TGTGCCAGCAGCAAGGCGGGCGGGACTAATGAAAAACTGTTTTTT. This encodes CASSKAGGTNEKLFF.